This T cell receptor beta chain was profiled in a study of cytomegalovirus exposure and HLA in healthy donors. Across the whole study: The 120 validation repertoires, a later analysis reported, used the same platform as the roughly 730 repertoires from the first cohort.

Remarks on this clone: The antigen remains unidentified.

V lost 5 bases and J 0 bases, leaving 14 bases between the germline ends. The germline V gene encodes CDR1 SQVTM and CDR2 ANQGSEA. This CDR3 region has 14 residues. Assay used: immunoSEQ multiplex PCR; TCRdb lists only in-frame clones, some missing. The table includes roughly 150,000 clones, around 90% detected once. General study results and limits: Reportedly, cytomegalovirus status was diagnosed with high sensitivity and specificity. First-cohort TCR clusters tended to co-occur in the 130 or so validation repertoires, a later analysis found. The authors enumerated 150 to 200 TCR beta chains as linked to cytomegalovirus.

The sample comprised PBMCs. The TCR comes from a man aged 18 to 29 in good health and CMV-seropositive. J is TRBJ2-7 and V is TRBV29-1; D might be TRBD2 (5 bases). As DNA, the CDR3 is TGCAGCGTTAGTGGCGGGTGGAACTCCTACGAGCAGTACTTC. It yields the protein CSVSGGWNSYEQYF.